A single sample is the source of the 21 T cell receptor beta chains below, sequenced in a study of spatial heterogeneity in lung cancer. General study results and limits: It was found that expanded intratumoral alpha and beta TCR counts tracked tumor mutation counts.

No antigen has been identified for these receptors. The time point here: sample taken at primary tumor resection. Using its own MiXCR run on the 5' RACE reads, TCRdb lists one record per CDR3 protein. The table shows roughly 5,000 distinct CDR3 sequences, with around 6.8% occurring only once. Sequencing used lung tumor tissue, obtained at surgery. These receptors all stem from a female donor with early-stage non-small cell lung cancer.

In its sample, this clonotype ranks as medium-sized. Being off target in a library aimed at alpha chains, this beta chain has a size of little meaning. The chain employs TRBV12-3 or TRBV12-4 and TRBJ1-2; maybe TRBD1 (5 bases). This CDR3 is built from 12 residues. Deletions cut 10 bases from V and 1 base from J, with 10 bases between. CDR3 nucleotide sequence: TGTGCCATCAGCAGGGATAACTATGGCTACACCTTC. Encoded protein: CAISRDNYGYTF.

This clonotype is medium-sized in the sample. With the library built for alpha chains, this beta chain is off target and its frequency is not meaningful. The genes are TRBV11-2 and TRBJ1-2; 7 bases are shared with TRBD1. There are 13 residues in the CDR3. Germline V lookup: CDR1 SGHAT, CDR2 FQNNGV. Trimming took 3 bases from V and 3 from J; bases not matched to a gene: 1. The CDR3 sequence is CASSFDRDYGYTF. The CDR3 DNA follows: TGTGCCAGCAGCTTTGACAGGGACTATGGCTACACCTTC. Combining the CDR3 with reference TRBV11-2 and TRBJ1-2 gives the whole variable domain EAGVAQSPRYKIIEKRQSVAFWCNPISGHATLYWYQQILGQGPKLLIQFQNNGVVDDSQLPKDRFSAERLKGVDSTLKIQPAKLEDSAVYLCASSFDRDYGYTFGSGTRLTVV.

By frequency in the sample, this clonotype is medium-sized. This beta chain was picked up by a library intended for alpha chains and is off target, so its count carries little meaning. The chain employs TRBV9 and TRBJ2-3, with 15 nucleotides matching TRBD2. The CDR3 is 19 amino acids. Trimming at V came to 4 bases and at J to 3 bases, leaving 12 bases not matched to a gene. Germline CDR1 SGDLS, CDR2 YYNGEE. CDR3 in amino acids: CASSQIGLAGGSTTDTQYF. CDR3 nucleotides: TGTGCCAGCAGCCAAATCGGACTAGCGGGAGGGTCTACTACAGATACGCAGTATTTT.

By sample share, this clonotype is medium-sized. This beta chain is off target for a library built for alpha chains, so its abundance means little. The genes are TRBV2 and TRBJ2-3, with TRBD1 matching over 10 bases. The V and J ends lost 2 bases and 5 bases, in that order; junction bases with no gene match: 4. The germline CDR1 and CDR2 sequences are SNHLY and FYNNEI. This CDR3 is built from 15 residues. Here the CDR3 DNA reads TGTGCCAGCAGTGAATTAGACAGGGGGCAAGATACGCAGTATTTT. Translated: CASSELDRGQDTQYF.

This clonotype appeared many times. This beta chain is an unintended read in a library built for alpha chains; its size means little. The V and J genes are TRBV5-1 and TRBJ2-1; 12 bases agree with TRBD2. CDR3 length: 17 amino acids. Germline CDR1 SGHRS, CDR2 YFSETQ. The trim removed 3 bases at V and 4 bases at J, leaving 8 bases unmatched. CDR3 bases: TGCGCCAGCAGCTCACAAGGACTAGCGGGACTATACAATGAGCAGTTCTTC. The encoded protein is CASSSQGLAGLYNEQFF.

This clonotype came up a few times. The size of this beta chain means little, since it is a stray read in a library made for alpha chains. The V call is TRBV10-3, the J call TRBJ1-3; D not resolved. V was trimmed by 3 bases and J by 0 bases, leaving 9 bases between them. The CDR3 totals 15 residues. Germline V gene sequence: CDR1 ENHRY, CDR2 SYGVKD. Written as DNA, the CDR3 is TGTGCCATCAGTGAAGGCGGAGGCTCTGGAAACACCATATATTTT. Translating gives CAISEGGGSGNTIYF.

Ten or more counts support this clonotype. A library prepared for alpha chains yielded this beta chain as an off-target read; its size is of little meaning. The chain employs TRBV5-1 and TRBJ2-6, with 7 bases fitting TRBD1. Germline loops: CDR1 SGHRS, CDR2 YFSETQ. V lost 2 bases to trimming and J lost 3 bases; unmatched junction nucleotides: 2. The CDR3 runs to 15 residues. CDR3 sequence reads: CASSFNRGGANVLTF. The CDR3 coding sequence is TGCGCCAGCAGCTTTAACAGGGGTGGGGCCAACGTCCTGACTTTC.

This clonotype was seen at least ten times. As an off-target read in a library built for alpha chains, this beta chain has a frequency of little significance. CDR3 DNA: TGTGCCAGCAGTCAAGGAGGCCACGCCTATGGCTACACCTTC. This sequence encodes CASSQGGHAYGYTF. The V call is TRBV27, the J call TRBJ1-2; D is unresolved. Trimming took off 5 bases at V and 4 bases at J, with 14 bases between the two ends. Germline V CDR1 and CDR2: MNHEY, SMNVEV (reference sequence). This CDR3 is 14 amino acids long.

This clonotype is labeled medium-sized (0.01 to 0.1%). This beta chain is off target for a library built for alpha chains, so its abundance means little. The V call is TRBV3-1, the J call TRBJ1-1, with D hard to call. In germline, CDR1 is LGHDT, CDR2 YNNKEL (reference sequence). V was clipped by 4 bases and J by 4 bases, with 7 bases between them. The CDR3 consists of 12 residues. The CDR3, as DNA: TGTGCCAGCAGCCCCCTGGGCACTGAAGCTTTCTTT. It specifies CASSPLGTEAFF.

In the case of this clonotype: This beta chain lies outside the target of a library built for alpha chains; its clone size means little. This chain uses TRBV11-1 with TRBJ1-1; TRBD1 matches at 7 bases. V lost 5 bases to trimming and J lost 1 base; unmatched junction nucleotides: 7. Germline lookup yields CDR1 SGHAT and CDR2 FQDESV (reference sequence). This CDR3 region has 15 residues. The CDR3 is CASSPQGTANTEAFF. In DNA, the CDR3 is TGTGCCAGCAGCCCCCAGGGGACAGCGAACACTGAAGCTTTCTTT.

This clonotype has ten or more counts. For a library built for alpha chains, this beta chain is a stray read; little rests on its size. The gene calls are TRBV5-6 and TRBJ1-5; 11 nucleotides agree with TRBD1. The germline V gene encodes CDR1 SGHDT and CDR2 YYEEEE. The CDR3 extends over 15 amino acids. V shed 0 bases and J 7 bases; nucleotides not matched to a gene: 3. The CDR3, as DNA: TGTGCCAGCAGCTTGGCCGGGACAGGGGGGCAGCCCCAGCATTTT. Protein product: CASSLAGTGGQPQHF. Together with reference TRBV5-6 and TRBJ1-5, the CDR3 gives the full variable domain: DAGVTQSPTHLIKTRGQQVTLRCSPKSGHDTVSWYQQALGQGPQFIFQYYEEEERQRGNFPDRFSGHQFPNYSSELNVNALLLGDSALYLCASSLAGTGGQPQHFGDGTRLSIL.

This clonotype is medium-sized (0.01 to 0.1%). This beta chain is an off-target read within a library intended for alpha chains, so its frequency means little. The chain's CDR3 is CASSLAGDGANVLTF. In DNA form, the CDR3 reads TGTGCCAGCAGCTTAGCAGGGGATGGGGCCAACGTCCTGACTTTC. The rearrangement joins TRBV7-2 to TRBJ2-6, with D possibly being TRBD1 (5 bases). CDR1 is SGHTA and CDR2 is FQGNSA in the germline V gene. Trimming cost V 0 bases and J 3 bases, with 6 bases left between them. The CDR3 totals 15 residues.

This clonotype has a count of ten or more. This beta chain turned up in a library designed for alpha chains; as an off-target read, its abundance says little. The chain is built from TRBV4-2 and TRBJ1-2, with a tentative D call TRBD1 (5 bases). The germline V gene encodes CDR1 LGHNA and CDR2 YNFKEQ. Trimming stripped 4 bases from V and 4 bases from J, with 19 bases between. This CDR3 is 16 amino acids long. The CDR3 loop is CASSPQVGGPGYGYTF. CDR3 coding DNA: TGTGCCAGCAGCCCACAGGTGGGGGGTCCCGGCTATGGCTACACCTTC.

This clonotype occurred many times. This beta chain is a stray sequence in a library constructed for alpha chains; its clone size is not meaningful. The chain is built from TRBV7-3 and TRBJ2-1; 10 nucleotides agree with TRBD2. V lost 5 bases, J lost 7 bases, and 11 bases stayed unmatched. Germline-derived CDR1 and CDR2 are SGHTA and FQGTGA. The CDR3 extends over 16 amino acids. CDR3 nucleotides: TGTGCCAGCAGCCCCACACCGGGACTAGCGTCGAATGAGCAGTTCTTC. It is translated as CASSPTPGLASNEQFF.

Sample share makes this clonotype medium-sized. With the library built for alpha chains, this beta chain is off target and its frequency is not meaningful. This chain links TRBV9 with TRBJ2-3; D is unresolved. Germline CDR1 is SGDLS and CDR2 is YYNGEE. V lost 0 bases, J lost 5 bases, and 10 bases lay in between. The CDR3 has 14 amino acids. The CDR3 sequence: CASSVGGYGDTQYF. In DNA, the CDR3 is TGTGCCAGCAGCGTAGGCGGATACGGAGATACGCAGTATTTT.

By its share, this clonotype is medium-sized. With the library built for alpha chains, this beta chain is off target and its frequency is not meaningful. The rearrangement links TRBV6-1 to TRBJ2-1; the match to TRBD2 covers 7 bases. This CDR3 region has 13 residues. Germline CDR1 reads MNHNS; CDR2 reads SASEGT. J was trimmed by 8 bases and V by 8 bases; bases with no gene match: 9. The CDR3: CASGRTREYEQFF. The CDR3 DNA reads as TGTGCCAGCGGGCGGACTAGAGAGTATGAGCAGTTCTTC.

This clonotype rates as medium-sized. In a library made to pick up alpha chains, this beta chain is a stray read with a size that means little. V is TRBV28 and J is TRBJ2-5; no clear D gene. The V gene's germline CDR1 is MDHEN and CDR2 SYDVKM. The CDR3 has 11 amino acids. Trimming left V 7 bases short and J 9 bases short, with 12 bases between. CDR3 coding DNA: TGTGCCAGCACCTCTTCAGTGGCCCAGTACTTC. It specifies CASTSSVAQYF.

The sample holds many counts of this clonotype. A library prepared for alpha chains yielded this beta chain as an off-target read; its size is of little meaning. The chain links TRBV7-6 to TRBJ2-5; D may be TRBD2 (5 bases). V gave up 2 bases and J gave up 13 bases, with 14 bases separating them. CDR3 size: 12 residues. From germline, CDR1 is SGHVS and CDR2 FNYEAQ. For the CDR3, the DNA is TGTGCCAGCAGCTTACCAGAACTAGGGATGTACTTC. The encoded protein is CASSLPELGMYF. Full variable domain (remainder filled in from reference TRBV7-6 and TRBJ2-5): GAGVSQSPRYKVTKRGQDVALRCDPISGHVSLYWYRQALGQGPEFLTYFNYEAQQDKSGLPNDRFSAERPEGSISTLTIQRTEQRDSAMYRCASSLPELGMYFGPGTRLLVL.

This clonotype is medium-sized within its sample. The library was built for alpha chains, so this beta chain is an off-target read and its size means little. This chain joins TRBV28 and TRBJ1-2, with 7 bases aligning to TRBD1. Germline values: CDR1 MDHEN, CDR2 SYDVKM. The J segment lost 6 bases and the V segment lost 8 bases, leaving 9 bases of the junction unmatched. This CDR3 comprises 13 residues. The CDR3 DNA follows: TGTGCCAGCCGGTACAGGGGTGGTGATGGCTACACCTTC. Translated, it gives CASRYRGGDGYTF.

By share, this clonotype counts as medium-sized (0.01 to 0.1%). This beta chain turned up in a library designed for alpha chains; as an off-target read, its abundance says little. The rearrangement joins TRBV28 to TRBJ2-3, with D perhaps matching TRBD1 or TRBD2 (5 bases each). V lost 3 bases, J lost 4 bases, and 17 bases lay in between. CDR1 and CDR2 from the germline V gene are MDHEN and SYDVKM. The CDR3 loop spans 16 amino acids. The DNA for the CDR3 is TGTGCCAGCAGTTTCACGGGGCAAGGGGACGCAGATACGCAGTATTTT. Its protein product is CASSFTGQGDADTQYF. Full variable domain (remainder filled in from reference TRBV28 and TRBJ2-3): DVKVTQSSRYLVKRTGEKVFLECVQDMDHENMFWYRQDPGLGLRLIYFSYDVKMKEKGDIPEGYSVSREKKERFSLILESASTNQTSMYLCASSFTGQGDADTQYFGPGTRLTVL.

In its sample, this clonotype was seen many times. This beta chain is an unintended read in a library built for alpha chains; its size means little. V gene TRBV28 combines with J gene TRBJ2-7; 14 bases are shared with TRBD2. There are 15 residues in the CDR3. With V trimmed by 5 bases and J by 6 bases, 6 bases remained unmatched. CDR1 and CDR2 from the germline V gene are MDHEN and SYDVKM. CDR3 sequence reads: CASSIPGLAGVEQYF. The CDR3 DNA reads as TGTGCCAGCAGTATCCCGGGACTAGCGGGAGTCGAGCAGTACTTC. The whole variable domain, filled in from reference TRBV28 and TRBJ2-7, reads DVKVTQSSRYLVKRTGEKVFLECVQDMDHENMFWYRQDPGLGLRLIYFSYDVKMKEKGDIPEGYSVSREKKERFSLILESASTNQTSMYLCASSIPGLAGVEQYFGPGTRLTVT.